This T cell receptor (beta chain) was recovered during a study of beta chain features in type 1 diabetes. CDR1 SGHTA and CDR2 FQGNSA come from the germline V gene. There are 15 residues in the CDR3. The J segment lost 5 bases and the V segment lost 6 bases, leaving 6 bases of the junction unmatched. This clone showed up just a few times. Expressed TCRB transcripts were sequenced after all isolated RNA was converted to cDNA. Libraries were prepared by immunoSEQ multiplex PCR; TCRdb keeps only in-frame clonotypes and omits some of them. The table has about 260,000 clones, approximately 70% seen once. The sample consisted of naive CD4+ T cells from blood. V is TRBV7-2 and J is TRBJ2-3; TRBD2 matches at 12 bases. This sequence was found in a man between 25 and 39 years old in good health. The CDR3 nucleotides are TGTGCCAGCAGGAGACTAGCGGGAGTACAAGATACGCAGTATTTT. Encoded protein: CASRRLAGVQDTQYF.